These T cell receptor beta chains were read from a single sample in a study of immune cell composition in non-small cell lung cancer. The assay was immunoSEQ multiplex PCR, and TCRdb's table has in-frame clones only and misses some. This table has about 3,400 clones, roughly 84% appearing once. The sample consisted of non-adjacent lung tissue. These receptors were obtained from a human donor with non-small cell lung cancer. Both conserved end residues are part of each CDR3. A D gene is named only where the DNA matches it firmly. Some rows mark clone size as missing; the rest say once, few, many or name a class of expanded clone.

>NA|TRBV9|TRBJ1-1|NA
TGTGCCAGCAGCGTAGTACCGGCAGGGTCGTTGGAAGCTTTCTTT
CASSVVPAGSLEAFF
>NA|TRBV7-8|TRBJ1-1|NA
TGTGCCAGCAGCTTAGCTTACTACACTGAAGCTTTCTTT
CASSLAYYTEAFF
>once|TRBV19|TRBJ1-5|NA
TGTGCCAGTTCTGTGGGCCTGGATCAGCCCCAGCATTTT
CASSVGLDQPQHF
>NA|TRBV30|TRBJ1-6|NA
TGTGCCTGGAGTGTACGTGGCACAAGCTATAATTCACCCCTCCACTTT
CAWSVRGTSYNSPLHF
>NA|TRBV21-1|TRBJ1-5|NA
TGCCTCCCCGACAGGGACAATCAGCCCCAGCATTTT
CLPDRDNQPQHF
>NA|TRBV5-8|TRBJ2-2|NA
TGTGCCAGCAGCTTTATGGGCAACACCGGGGAGCTGTTTTTT
CASSFMGNTGELFF
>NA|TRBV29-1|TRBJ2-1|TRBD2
TGCAGCGTTGACTGGGCGGGAGCTGTTTATGAGCAGTTCTTC
CSVDWAGAVYEQFF
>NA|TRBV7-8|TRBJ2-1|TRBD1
TGTGCCAGCAGCCCCGGGACAGCGGTCAATGAGCAGTTCTTC
CASSPGTAVNEQFF
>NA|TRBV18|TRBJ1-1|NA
TGTGCCAGCTCGCCCTCAATGGCAGGCACTGAAGCTTTCTTT
CASSPSMAGTEAFF
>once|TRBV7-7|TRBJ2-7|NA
TGTGCCAGCAGCGGAGACAGGTGGACCTACGAGCAGTACTTC
CASSGDRWTYEQYF
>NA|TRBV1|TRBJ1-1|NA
TGCACCAGCATGCCTAATAGGGCGGGCACTGAAGCTTTCTTT
CTSMPNRAGTEAFF
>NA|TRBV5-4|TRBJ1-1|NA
TGTGCCAGCAGCACTGCCGACAGTTATAACACTGAAGCTTTCTTT
CASSTADSYNTEAFF
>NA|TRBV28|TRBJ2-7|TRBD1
TGTGCCAGCAGTCGACAGGGAATCTCCTACGAGCAGTACTTC
CASSRQGISYEQYF
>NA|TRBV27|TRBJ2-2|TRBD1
TGTGCCACTACGCTCCGACAGGGGGCGTCCACCGGGGAGCTGTTTTTT
CATTLRQGASTGELFF
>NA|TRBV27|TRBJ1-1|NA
TGTGCCAGCAGTTTAGGGGGGTTGAGGGAAGCTTTCTTT
CASSLGGLREAFF
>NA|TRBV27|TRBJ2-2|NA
TGTGCCGGGGGAGCAGGGGTGGGCACCGGGGAGCTGTTTTTT
CAGGAGVGTGELFF